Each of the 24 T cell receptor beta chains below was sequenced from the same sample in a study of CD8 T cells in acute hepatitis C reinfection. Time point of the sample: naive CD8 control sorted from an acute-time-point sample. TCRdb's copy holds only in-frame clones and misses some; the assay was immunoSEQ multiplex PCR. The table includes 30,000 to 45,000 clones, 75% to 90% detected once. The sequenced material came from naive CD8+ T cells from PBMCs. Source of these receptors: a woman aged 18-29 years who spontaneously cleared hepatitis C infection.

The CDR3 spells CASSMGYEQYF. CDR3 nucleotides: TGTGCCAGTAGTATGGGGTACGAGCAGTACTTC. This sequence joins TRBV19 and TRBJ2-7; no definite D call. The V end lost 3 bases, the J end lost 4 bases, and 4 bases lay between the germline ends. This CDR3 has 11 amino acids. CDR1 LNHDA and CDR2 SQIVND come from the germline V gene (reference sequence).

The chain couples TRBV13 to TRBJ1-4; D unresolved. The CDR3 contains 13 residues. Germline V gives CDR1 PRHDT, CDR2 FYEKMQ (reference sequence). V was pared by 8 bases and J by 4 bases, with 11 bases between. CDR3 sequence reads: CASRMRDNEKLFF. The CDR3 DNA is TGTGCCAGCCGGATGCGGGATAATGAAAAACTGTTTTTT.

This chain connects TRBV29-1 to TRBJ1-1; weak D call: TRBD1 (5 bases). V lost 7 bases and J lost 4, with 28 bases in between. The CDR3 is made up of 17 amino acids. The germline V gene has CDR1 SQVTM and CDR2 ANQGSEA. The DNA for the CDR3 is TGCAGCGCCCAAGGAGGGGACGGTATGTTTATGGCCACTGAAGCTTTCTTT. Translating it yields CSAQGGDGMFMATEAFF.

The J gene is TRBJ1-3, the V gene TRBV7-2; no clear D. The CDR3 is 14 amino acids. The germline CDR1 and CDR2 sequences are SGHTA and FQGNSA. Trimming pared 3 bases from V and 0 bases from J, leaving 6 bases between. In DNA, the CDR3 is TGTGCCAGCAGCTTGGGGTACTCTGGAAACACCATATATTTT. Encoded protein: CASSLGYSGNTIYF. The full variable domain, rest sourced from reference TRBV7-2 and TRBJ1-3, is GAGVSQSPSNKVTEKGKDVELRCDPISGHTALYWYRQSLGQGLEFLIYFQGNSAPDKSGLPSDRFSAERTGGSVSTLTIQRTQQEDSAVYLCASSLGYSGNTIYFGEGSWLTVV.

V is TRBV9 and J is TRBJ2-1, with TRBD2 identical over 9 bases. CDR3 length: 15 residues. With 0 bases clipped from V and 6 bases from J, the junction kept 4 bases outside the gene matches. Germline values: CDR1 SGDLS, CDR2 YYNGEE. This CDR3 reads CASSVVASGINEQFF. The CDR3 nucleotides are TGTGCCAGCAGCGTAGTGGCTAGCGGGATCAATGAGCAGTTCTTC.

The CDR3 loop reads CASSPRVVGQGRRNTEAFF. In DNA form, the CDR3 reads TGCGCCAGCAGCCCCCGAGTGGTGGGACAGGGAAGGAGGAACACTGAAGCTTTCTTT. The J gene is TRBJ1-1, the V gene TRBV4-1; 9 nucleotides line up with TRBD1. This CDR3 is built from 19 residues. V lost 4 bases to trimming and J lost 1 base; unmatched junction nucleotides: 16. CDR1 and CDR2 from the germline V gene are MGHRA and YSYEKL.

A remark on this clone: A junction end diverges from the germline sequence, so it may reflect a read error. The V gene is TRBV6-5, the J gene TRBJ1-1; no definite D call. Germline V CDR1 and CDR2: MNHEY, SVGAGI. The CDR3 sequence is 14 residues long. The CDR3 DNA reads TGTGCCAGCAGTTTCGCAGGATTGAACACTGAAACTTTCTTT. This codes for CASSFAGLNTETFF.

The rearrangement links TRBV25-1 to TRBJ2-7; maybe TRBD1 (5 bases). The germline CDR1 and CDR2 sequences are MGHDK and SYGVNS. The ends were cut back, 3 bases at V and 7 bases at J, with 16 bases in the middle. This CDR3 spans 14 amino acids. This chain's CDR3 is CASSDRGDSGEQYF. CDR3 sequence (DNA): TGTGCCAGCAGTGACCGCGGAGACTCAGGGGAGCAGTACTTC.

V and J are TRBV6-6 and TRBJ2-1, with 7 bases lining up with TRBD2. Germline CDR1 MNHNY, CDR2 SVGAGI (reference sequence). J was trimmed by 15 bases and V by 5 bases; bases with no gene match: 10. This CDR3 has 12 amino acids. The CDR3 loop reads CASSRTSEGMFF. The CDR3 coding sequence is TGTGCCAGCAGTCGAACTAGCGAGGGAATGTTCTTC.

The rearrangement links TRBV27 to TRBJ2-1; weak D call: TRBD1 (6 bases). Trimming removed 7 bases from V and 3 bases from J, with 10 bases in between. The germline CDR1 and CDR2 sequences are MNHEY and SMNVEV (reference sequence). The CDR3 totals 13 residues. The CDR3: CASKWGLYNEQFF. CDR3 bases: TGTGCCAGCAAATGGGGGCTCTACAATGAGCAGTTCTTC.

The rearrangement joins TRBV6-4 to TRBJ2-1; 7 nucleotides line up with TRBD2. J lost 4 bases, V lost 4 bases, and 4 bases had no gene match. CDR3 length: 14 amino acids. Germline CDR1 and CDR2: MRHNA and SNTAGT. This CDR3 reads CASSVSSGYNEQFF. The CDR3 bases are TGTGCCAGCAGTGTATCTAGCGGATACAATGAGCAGTTCTTC.

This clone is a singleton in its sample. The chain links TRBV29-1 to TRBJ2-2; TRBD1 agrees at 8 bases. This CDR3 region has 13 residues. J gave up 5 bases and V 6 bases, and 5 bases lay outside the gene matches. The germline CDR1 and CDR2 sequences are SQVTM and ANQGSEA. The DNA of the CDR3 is TGCAGCGTGACAGGGGCCTTAACCGGGGAGCTGTTTTTT. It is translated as CSVTGALTGELFF.

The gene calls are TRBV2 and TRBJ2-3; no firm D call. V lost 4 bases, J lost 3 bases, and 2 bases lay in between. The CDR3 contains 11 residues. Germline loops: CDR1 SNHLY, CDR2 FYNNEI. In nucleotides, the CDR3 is TGTGCCAGCAGTGTTACAGATACGCAGTATTTT. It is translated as CASSVTDTQYF.

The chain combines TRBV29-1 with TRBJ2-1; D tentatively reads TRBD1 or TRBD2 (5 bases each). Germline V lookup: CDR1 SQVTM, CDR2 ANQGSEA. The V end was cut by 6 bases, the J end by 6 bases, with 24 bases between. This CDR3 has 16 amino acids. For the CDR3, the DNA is TGCAGCGTGAACGCACTTTCGGGACCAGAAAGCAATGAGCAGTTCTTC. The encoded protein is CSVNALSGPESNEQFF.

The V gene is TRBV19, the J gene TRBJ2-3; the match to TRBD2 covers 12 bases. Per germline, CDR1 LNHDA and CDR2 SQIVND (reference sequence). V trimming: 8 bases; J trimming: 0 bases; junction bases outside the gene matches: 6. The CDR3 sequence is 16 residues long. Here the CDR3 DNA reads TGTGCCAGTCGGACCGGGACTAGCGGGAGCACAGATACGCAGTATTTT. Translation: CASRTGTSGSTDTQYF.

This chain's CDR3 is CATSGYGYTF. The CDR3 DNA follows: TGTGCCACCTCGGGGTATGGCTACACCTTC. The chain has TRBV10-3 and TRBJ1-2; no reliable D call. Germline V gene sequence: CDR1 ENHRY, CDR2 SYGVKD. Trimming took 10 bases from V and 5 from J, leaving 8 bases between them. The CDR3 runs 10 residues.

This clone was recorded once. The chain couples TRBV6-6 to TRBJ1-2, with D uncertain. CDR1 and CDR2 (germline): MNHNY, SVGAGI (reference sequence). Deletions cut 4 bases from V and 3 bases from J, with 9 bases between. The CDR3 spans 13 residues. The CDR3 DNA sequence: TGTGCCAGCAGTTTCACAGAGGACTATGGCTACACCTTC. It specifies CASSFTEDYGYTF.

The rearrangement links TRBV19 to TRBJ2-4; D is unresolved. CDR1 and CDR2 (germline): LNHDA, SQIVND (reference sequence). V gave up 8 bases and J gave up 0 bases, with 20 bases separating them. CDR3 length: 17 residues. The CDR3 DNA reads TGTGCCAGTTTAACCTTAAAGGGTCTTCTAGCCAAAAACATTCAGTACTTC. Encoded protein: CASLTLKGLLAKNIQYF.

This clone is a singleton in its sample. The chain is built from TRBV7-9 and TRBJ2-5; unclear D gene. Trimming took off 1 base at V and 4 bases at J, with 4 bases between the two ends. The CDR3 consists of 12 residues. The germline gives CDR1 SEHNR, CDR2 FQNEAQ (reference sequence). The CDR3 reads CASSLDRETQYF. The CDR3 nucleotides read TGTGCCAGCAGCTTAGATAGAGAGACCCAGTACTTC.

The CDR3 sequence: CASSPFGASGRAGSETQYF. CDR3 in DNA: TGCGCCAGCAGCCCATTTGGGGCTAGCGGGAGGGCCGGATCGGAGACCCAGTACTTC. The V and J genes are TRBV5-1 and TRBJ2-5; 12 bases fit TRBD2. The V gene's germline CDR1 is SGHRS and CDR2 YFSETQ. Unmatched junction bases numbered 18, after V lost 4 bases and J lost 5 bases. The CDR3 contains 19 residues. Variable domain in full (rest from reference TRBV5-1 and TRBJ2-5): KAGVTQTPRYLIKTRGQQVTLSCSPISGHRSVSWYQQTPGQGLQFLFEYFSETQRNKGNFPGRFSGRQFSNSRSEMNVSTLELGDSALYLCASSPFGASGRAGSETQYFGPGTRLLVL.

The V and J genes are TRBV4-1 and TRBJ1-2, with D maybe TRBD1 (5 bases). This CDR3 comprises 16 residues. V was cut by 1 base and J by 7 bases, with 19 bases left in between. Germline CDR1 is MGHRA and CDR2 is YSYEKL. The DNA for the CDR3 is TGCGCCAGCAGCCAAGTTGTGCAGGGTATGGTCTCTGGCTACACCTTC. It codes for CASSQVVQGMVSGYTF.

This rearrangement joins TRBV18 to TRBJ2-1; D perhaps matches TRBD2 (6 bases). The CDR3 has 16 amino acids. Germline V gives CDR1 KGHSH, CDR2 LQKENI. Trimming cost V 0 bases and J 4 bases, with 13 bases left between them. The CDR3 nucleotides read TGTGCCAGCTCACCACCTCCGGGGGAAGGTTACAATGAGCAGTTCTTC. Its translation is CASSPPPGEGYNEQFF.

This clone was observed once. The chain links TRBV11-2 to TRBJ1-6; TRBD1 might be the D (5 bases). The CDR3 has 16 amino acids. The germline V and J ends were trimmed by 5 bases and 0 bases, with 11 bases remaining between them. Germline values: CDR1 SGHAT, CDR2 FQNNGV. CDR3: CASSPTAYSYNSPLHF. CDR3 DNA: TGTGCCAGCAGCCCGACAGCCTACTCCTATAATTCACCCCTCCACTTT.

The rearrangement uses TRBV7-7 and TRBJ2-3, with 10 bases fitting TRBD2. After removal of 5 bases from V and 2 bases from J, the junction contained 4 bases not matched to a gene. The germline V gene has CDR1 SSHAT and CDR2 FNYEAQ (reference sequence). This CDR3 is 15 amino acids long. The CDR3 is CASSRTSGATDTQYF. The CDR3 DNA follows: TGTGCCAGCAGCCGGACTAGCGGTGCCACAGATACGCAGTATTTT.